This T cell receptor beta chain was recorded in a study of post-analysis software for immune sequencing data. Regarding the study as a whole: The authors found that F measure strongly co-clustered same-batch samples. Compared against controls, patients with multiple sclerosis displayed significantly lower normalized Chao1 diversity. Patients had higher frequencies than controls of a few TRBV segments, including TRBV5-6, TRBV5-1 and TRBV20-1.

cDNA libraries of TCR beta carried unique molecular identifiers. TCRdb re-analysed the PCR reads in MiXCR, keeping a single row per CDR3 protein. Counted here are about 380,000 distinct CDR3 sequences, about a third occurring once; the ten biggest clones make up around 15%. This CDR3 has 16 residues. Germline V gene lookup returns CDR1 SGHDT and CDR2 YYEEEE. The V end was cut by 0 bases, the J end by 7 bases, with 17 bases between. With respect to this clonotype: The antigen is undetermined.

The rearrangement uses TRBV5-6 and TRBJ1-5; TRBD1 might be the D (6 bases). Input material: blood. The receptor comes from a girl aged 10-17 years with multiple sclerosis. The CDR3 spells CASSLGGAGAGQPQHF. CDR3 nucleotide sequence: TGTGCCAGCAGCTTGGGCGGCGCGGGGGCCGGACAGCCCCAGCATTTT.